The present TCR beta chain was sequenced within a study of graft-versus-host responses after intestinal transplantation. Study context: Every recipient had anti-thymocyte globulin induction and roughly three years of tacrolimus plus steroids.

The CDR3 extends over 14 amino acids. Germline CDR1 reads SGHVS; CDR2 reads FQNEAQ. Trimming pared 3 bases from V and 0 bases from J, leaving 6 bases between. Data came from immunoSEQ multiplex PCR; TCRdb stores just in-frame clones and leaves some out. The data hold some 55,000 clones, with around 90% observed a single time. Source: PBMCs, taken roughly 680 days after intestinal transplant. The chain couples TRBV7-8 to TRBJ1-3; tentative D call: TRBD1 (5 bases). The source is a human patient who received an intestinal transplant, so some T cells may come from the graft donor. This CDR3 is CASSFGGSGNTIYF. CDR3 coding DNA: TGTGCCAGCAGCTTCGGGGGCTCTGGAAACACCATATATTTT.